This T cell receptor (beta chain) was sequenced during a study of cytomegalovirus exposure and HLA in healthy donors. V was pared by 0 bases and J by 5 bases, with 5 bases of the junction left unmatched. CDR3 length: 16 amino acids. Per germline, CDR1 LGHNA and CDR2 YNFKEQ. Notes on this clone: Its target is unknown.

PCR amplification relied on 60 Vbeta primers (plus 13 Jbeta primers). The method was immunoSEQ multiplex PCR; TCRdb's version includes in-frame clones alone and lacks a portion of them. The data show roughly 160,000 clones, about four fifths seen once. Findings of the study overall: In an earlier analysis, productive rearrangement rates for most beta V segments clustered near 87% or 30%. Immune exposure was documented only through CMV serostatus. In vitro, a few CMV-associated chains proved specific for CMV antigens.

The chain uses TRBV4-2 and TRBJ2-1, with 9 bases aligning to TRBD2. The clonotype originates from a woman in her forties or fifties in good health and CMV-seronegative. The sample comprised PBMCs. Here the CDR3 reads CASSQDATSGHNEQFF. For the CDR3, the DNA is TGTGCCAGCAGCCAAGATGCGACTAGCGGACACAATGAGCAGTTCTTC.